Listed below are T cell receptor beta chains from one sample, sequenced in a study of CD8+ T cells in alopecia areata. Only in-frame clones appear in the TCRdb table, and some are missing; sequencing was by immunoSEQ multiplex PCR. Here the sample spans about 250,000 clones, around 67% being singletons. This sample comprised CD4+ T cells sorted from blood, obtained at week 0. The receptors come from a human donor with alopecia areata. Each CDR3 is given with its conserved first and last residue. Each record gives: clone size, J gene, D gene, V gene, CDR3 protein, CDR3 DNA. The D gene is left open where the match is weak. Clone size is not always given. Where it is, it says once, few, many or a class for expanded clones.

clone_size: .
j_call: TRBJ1-5
d_call: .
v_call: TRBV30
cdr3_aa: CAWAPWGQPWSPQHF
cdr3_nt: TGTGCCTGGGCCCCCTGGGGGCAGCCTTGGTCGCCCCAGCATTTT

clone_size: once
j_call: TRBJ2-1
d_call: .
v_call: TRBV20-1
cdr3_aa: CSARSNNEQFF
cdr3_nt: TGCAGTGCTAGGAGCAACAATGAGCAGTTCTTC

clone_size: .
j_call: TRBJ2-7
d_call: TRBD2
v_call: TRBV7-9
cdr3_aa: CASSLLAGSYEQYF
cdr3_nt: TGTGCCAGCAGCTTACTAGCGGGGTCCTACGAGCAGTACTTC

clone_size: .
j_call: TRBJ1-1
d_call: .
v_call: TRBV29-1
cdr3_aa: CSGLWGVGTEAFF
cdr3_nt: TGCAGCGGACTATGGGGGGTAGGCACTGAAGCTTTCTTT

clone_size: .
j_call: TRBJ1-6
d_call: .
v_call: TRBV7-9
cdr3_aa: CASSSQGMGSPLHF
cdr3_nt: TGTGCCAGCAGTTCACAGGGTATGGGCTCACCCCTCCACTTT

clone_size: .
j_call: TRBJ2-3
d_call: .
v_call: TRBV29-1
cdr3_aa: CSSIWGDTQYF
cdr3_nt: TGCAGCTCAATTTGGGGAGATACGCAGTATTTT

clone_size: .
j_call: TRBJ1-4
d_call: .
v_call: TRBV25-1
cdr3_aa: CASSEYGGSNEKLFF
cdr3_nt: TGTGCCAGCAGTGAATATGGAGGATCTAATGAAAAACTGTTTTTT

clone_size: many
j_call: TRBJ2-3
d_call: TRBD2
v_call: TRBV7-2
cdr3_aa: CASSFLQRGRGHTQYF
cdr3_nt: TGTGCCAGCAGCTTCCTACAGCGGGGGCGGGGCCATACGCAGTATTTT

clone_size: .
j_call: TRBJ1-6
d_call: TRBD1
v_call: TRBV9
cdr3_aa: CASSVGDSDSPHF
cdr3_nt: TGTGCCAGCAGCGTAGGGGACAGTGATTCCCCCCACTTT

clone_size: .
j_call: TRBJ2-7
d_call: .
v_call: TRBV14
cdr3_aa: CASSQRRGGVNEQYF
cdr3_nt: TGTGCCAGCAGCCAAAGGAGGGGGGGCGTCAACGAGCAGTACTTC

clone_size: .
j_call: TRBJ2-7
d_call: TRBD2
v_call: TRBV11-3
cdr3_aa: CASSPGLAGGHEQYF
cdr3_nt: TGTGCCAGCAGCCCAGGACTAGCGGGGGGCCACGAGCAGTACTTC